The 5 T cell receptor beta chains below all came from one sample that was sequenced in a study of blood T cell repertoires in COVID-19. The table came from immunoSEQ multiplex PCR; TCRdb's copy has only in-frame clones and leaves some out. The table has 140,000 to 150,000 clones, more than 60% seen once. Sequencing input: peripheral blood. These receptors came from a woman aged 55-69 years with acute or convalescent COVID-19.

The chain has TRBV18 and TRBJ1-1; D not certain. This CDR3 is 14 amino acids long. The germline V and J ends were trimmed by 1 base and 4 bases, with 10 bases remaining between them. Looked up from germline, CDR1 is KGHSH and CDR2 is LQKENI. CDR3 protein: CASSPLRGGTEAFF. CDR3 DNA: TGTGCCAGCTCACCACTTAGAGGTGGCACTGAAGCTTTCTTT.

V is TRBV7-8 and J is TRBJ2-7, with 8 bases that match TRBD1. V lost 3 bases, J lost 7 bases, and 8 bases stayed unmatched. The CDR3 has 14 amino acids. In germline, CDR1 is SGHVS, CDR2 FQNEAQ. CDR3 DNA: TGTGCCAGCAGCTTCTCAGGGGGCGCGTGGGAGCAGTACTTC. Its protein product is CASSFSGGAWEQYF. Drawing the rest from reference TRBV7-8 and TRBJ2-7, the complete variable domain is GAGVSQSPRYKVAKRGQDVALRCDPISGHVSLFWYQQALGQGPEFLTYFQNEAQLDKSGLPSDRFFAERPEGSVSTLKIQRTQQEDSAVYLCASSFSGGAWEQYFGPGTRLTVT.

J is TRBJ1-5 and V is TRBV10-3; possible D gene TRBD1, 5 bases. Trimming removed 10 bases at V and 5 bases at J, with 9 bases between. The CDR3 is 11 residues long. Germline V gene lookup returns CDR1 ENHRY and CDR2 SYGVKD. CDR3 amino acids: CATGHDQPQHF. The CDR3 DNA is TGTGCCACCGGACACGATCAGCCCCAGCATTTT.

This sequence joins TRBV30 and TRBJ1-5; the D is unclear. The germline V and J ends were trimmed by 2 bases and 1 base, with 3 bases remaining between them. Germline-derived CDR1 and CDR2 are GTSNPN and SVGIG (reference sequence). This CDR3 has 12 residues. CDR3 bases: TGTGCCTGGAGTAGCAGCAATCAGCCCCAGCATTTT. Protein: CAWSSSNQPQHF.

The chain couples TRBV25-1 to TRBJ2-6; weak D call: TRBD1 (5 bases). Trimming took off 6 bases at V and 0 bases at J, with 6 bases between the two ends. Germline V gene sequence: CDR1 MGHDK, CDR2 SYGVNS. The CDR3 is 14 amino acids. The CDR3 sequence: CASRQGSGANVLTF. CDR3 bases: TGTGCCAGCAGGCAGGGCTCTGGGGCCAACGTCCTGACTTTC.